These 19 T cell receptor beta chains were sequenced from one sample in a study of response to subunit inactivated influenza vaccine. TCRdb reprocessed the RT-PCR reads via MiXCR and lists one record per CDR3 protein. Here the sample spans roughly 190,000 distinct CDR3 sequences, less than 15% being singletons. These data were likewise used in another study, on T cells expressing NK-cell markers. That publication notes: As the method of synthesis, 5'RACE template switching with UMIs yielded TCR beta cDNA.

The sample here was CD8+ T cells sorted from PBMCs, taken 11 to 12 days after vaccination. The receptor source for this set is a man aged 45-65 years who received an inactivated influenza vaccine.

V is TRBV4-2 and J is TRBJ2-7; tentative D call: TRBD1 (6 bases). Trimming pared 0 bases from V and 0 bases from J, leaving 18 bases between. This CDR3 spans 18 amino acids. CDR1 and CDR2 from the germline V gene are LGHNA and YNFKEQ. Written as DNA, the CDR3 is TGTGCCAGCAGCCAAGATAACAGGCAATGGGGGCTCTCCTACGAGCAGTACTTC. Translating gives CASSQDNRQWGLSYEQYF.

The chain has TRBV27 and TRBJ2-7; D gene ambiguous. Trimming removed 6 bases from V and 0 bases from J, with 3 bases in between. CDR3 length equals 11 residues. From germline, CDR1 is MNHEY and CDR2 SMNVEV (reference sequence). The chain's CDR3 is CASRTSYEQYF. Written as DNA, the CDR3 is TGTGCCAGCAGGACCTCCTACGAGCAGTACTTC.

V and J are TRBV3-1 and TRBJ2-3; the D gene is possibly TRBD2 (5 bases). CDR3 length equals 12 residues. CDR1 is LGHDT and CDR2 is YNNKEL in the germline V gene (reference sequence). Trimming removed 3 bases at V and 5 bases at J, with 6 bases between. The CDR3 DNA reads TGTGCCAGCAGCCATGGGAGAGATACGCAGTATTTT. This translates into CASSHGRDTQYF.

CDR3 amino acids: CASSATRSLGTDTQYF. DNA for the CDR3: TGTGCCAGCAGTGCAACCAGGTCCCTCGGCACAGATACGCAGTATTTT. The chain couples TRBV2 to TRBJ2-3; D uncertain. The CDR3 covers 16 residues. From germline, CDR1 is SNHLY and CDR2 FYNNEI. Trimming removed 4 bases from V and 1 base from J, with 15 bases in between.

This sequence joins TRBV20-1 and TRBJ2-3, with 8 nucleotides matching TRBD1. With 5 bases clipped from V and 3 bases from J, the junction kept 4 bases outside the gene matches. Germline V gene data show CDR1 as DFQATT and CDR2 as SNEGSKA (reference sequence). The CDR3 contains 13 residues. The DNA of the CDR3 is TGCAGTGCTCCAGGGGGCGGGACAGATACGCAGTATTTT. It translates to CSAPGGGTDTQYF.

This clonotype was detected many times. The chain employs TRBV27 and TRBJ2-1; D assignment may be TRBD1 or TRBD2 (5 bases each). This CDR3 has 14 amino acids. Trimming stripped 3 bases from V and 7 bases from J, with 13 bases between. CDR1 is MNHEY and CDR2 is SMNVEV in the germline V gene (reference sequence). The CDR3 here is CASSLGTYGNEQFF. CDR3 DNA: TGTGCCAGCAGTTTGGGGACGTATGGGAATGAGCAGTTCTTC.

This sequence joins TRBV7-9 and TRBJ1-2; unclear D gene. This CDR3 is built from 14 residues. Trimming left V 3 bases short and J 4 bases short, with 12 bases between. Germline loops: CDR1 SEHNR, CDR2 FQNEAQ (reference sequence). CDR3 loop: CASSFADLRYGYTF. As DNA, the CDR3 is TGTGCCAGCAGCTTCGCGGACCTTCGCTATGGCTACACCTTC.

V and J are TRBV2 and TRBJ2-3; possibly TRBD1 for D (6 bases). This CDR3 is built from 16 residues. V lost 1 base and J lost 0, with 11 bases in between. Germline lookup yields CDR1 SNHLY and CDR2 FYNNEI. The CDR3 bases are TGTGCCAGCAGTGAAGTGACCGGGACAAGCACAGATACGCAGTATTTT. It translates to CASSEVTGTSTDTQYF.

This clonotype has only a few counts. V usage is TRBV5-6 and J usage is TRBJ2-1; no clear D gene. Trimming removed 2 bases from V and 8 bases from J, with 8 bases in between. There are 12 residues in the CDR3. Germline loops: CDR1 SGHDT, CDR2 YYEEEE. The CDR3 DNA follows: TGTGCCAGCAGCTTTGTCTTTTATGAGCAGTTCTTC. Translating gives CASSFVFYEQFF. The full variable domain, in which reference TRBV5-6 and TRBJ2-1 provide the parts outside the CDR3, is DAGVTQSPTHLIKTRGQQVTLRCSPKSGHDTVSWYQQALGQGPQFIFQYYEEEERQRGNFPDRFSGHQFPNYSSELNVNALLLGDSALYLCASSFVFYEQFFGPGTRLTVL.

V is TRBV7-8 and J is TRBJ2-7; TRBD1 matches 10 bases. Looked up from germline, CDR1 is SGHVS and CDR2 is FQNEAQ. V lost 5 bases, J lost 5 bases, and 3 bases stayed unmatched. The CDR3 length is 13 residues. The CDR3 DNA reads TGTGCCAGCAGCGCGGGACAGGGGAACGAGCAGTACTTC. Its translation is CASSAGQGNEQYF.

This clonotype was seen repeatedly, ten times or more. V is TRBV29-1 and J is TRBJ2-1; D unresolved. Germline CDR1 reads SQVTM; CDR2 reads ANQGSEA. The V end lost 5 bases, the J end lost 9 bases, and 11 bases lay between the germline ends. The CDR3 totals 11 residues. DNA of the CDR3: TGCAGCGTTAAGAGATCCGGTGAGCAGTTCTTC. Protein sequence: CSVKRSGEQFF.

This clonotype was found a few times. CDR3 DNA sequence: TGTGCCAGCAGTTACGGACAGCTCTACACCGGGGAGCTGTTTTTT. Its protein product is CASSYGQLYTGELFF. This chain uses TRBV6-2 or TRBV6-3 with TRBJ2-2; TRBD1 might be the D (6 bases). The CDR3 runs to 15 residues. With 2 bases removed from V and 3 bases from J, the gap between germline ends came to 10 bases. Germline CDR1 and CDR2: MNHEY and SVGEGT.

The V call is TRBV4-1, the J call TRBJ1-1, with D perhaps matching TRBD1 (5 bases). V lost 3 bases to trimming and J lost 4 bases, with 27 bases between them. This CDR3 has 19 amino acids. Germline V lookup: CDR1 MGHRA, CDR2 YSYEKL. CDR3 protein: CASSHQNDLPGFLFTEAFF. The CDR3 DNA reads TGCGCCAGCAGCCACCAAAACGACCTTCCAGGGTTTCTGTTCACTGAAGCTTTCTTT.

J is TRBJ2-3 and V is TRBV4-3, with TRBD2 identical over 12 bases. The CDR3 contains 16 residues. Trimming at V came to 1 base and at J to 5 bases, leaving 4 bases not matched to a gene. Germline V gives CDR1 LGHNA, CDR2 YSLEER. DNA for the CDR3: TGCGCCAGCAGCCAAGTGACTAGCGGGAGTTTAGATACGCAGTATTTT. Translating gives CASSQVTSGSLDTQYF.

The chain recombines TRBV6-5 with TRBJ2-1, with a weak D call TRBD2 (6 bases). Germline CDR1 reads MNHEY; CDR2 reads SVGAGI. V was pared by 2 bases and J by 5 bases, with 13 bases between. The CDR3 is 15 residues long. The CDR3 DNA reads as TGTGCCAGCAGTTACGACGGACTAAGTAACAATGAGCAGTTCTTC. It encodes CASSYDGLSNNEQFF.

The chain uses TRBV2 and TRBJ2-1; TRBD2 aligns across 15 bases. The CDR3 covers 16 residues. CDR1 is SNHLY and CDR2 is FYNNEI in the germline V gene. J lost 9 bases, V lost 3 bases, and 6 bases had no gene match. CDR3 sequence reads: CASSEGLAGGGIEQFF. Here the CDR3 DNA reads TGTGCCAGCAGTGAGGGACTAGCGGGGGGTGGCATTGAGCAGTTCTTC.

There are a few counts of this clonotype. As DNA, the CDR3 is TGCGCCAGCAGCCCGCGTGATGGGGGAAGCTACGAGCAGTACTTC. Translated: CASSPRDGGSYEQYF. The chain carries TRBV5-1 and TRBJ2-7; D assignment may be TRBD1 or TRBD2 (5 bases each). This CDR3 has 15 residues. Trimming removed 4 bases from V and 3 bases from J, with 17 bases in between. CDR1 and CDR2 from the germline V gene are SGHRS and YFSETQ.

The rearrangement links TRBV9 to TRBJ2-7; D unclear. The V end was cut by 0 bases, the J end by 0 bases, with 13 bases between. Germline-derived CDR1 and CDR2 are SGDLS and YYNGEE. CDR3 size: 16 residues. The CDR3 sequence: CASSVGPPGASYEQYF. CDR3 DNA sequence: TGTGCCAGCAGCGTAGGTCCCCCAGGAGCCTCCTACGAGCAGTACTTC.

The V gene is TRBV7-9, the J gene TRBJ2-1, with D perhaps given as TRBD1 or TRBD2 (5 bases each). This CDR3 is built from 13 residues. CDR1 and CDR2 (germline): SEHNR, FQNEAQ (reference sequence). Between the trimmed V and J ends, which lost 4 bases and 2 bases, there was a span of 6 bases. The CDR3 reads CASSWGPYNEQFF. Here the CDR3 DNA reads TGTGCCAGCAGCTGGGGACCCTACAATGAGCAGTTCTTC.